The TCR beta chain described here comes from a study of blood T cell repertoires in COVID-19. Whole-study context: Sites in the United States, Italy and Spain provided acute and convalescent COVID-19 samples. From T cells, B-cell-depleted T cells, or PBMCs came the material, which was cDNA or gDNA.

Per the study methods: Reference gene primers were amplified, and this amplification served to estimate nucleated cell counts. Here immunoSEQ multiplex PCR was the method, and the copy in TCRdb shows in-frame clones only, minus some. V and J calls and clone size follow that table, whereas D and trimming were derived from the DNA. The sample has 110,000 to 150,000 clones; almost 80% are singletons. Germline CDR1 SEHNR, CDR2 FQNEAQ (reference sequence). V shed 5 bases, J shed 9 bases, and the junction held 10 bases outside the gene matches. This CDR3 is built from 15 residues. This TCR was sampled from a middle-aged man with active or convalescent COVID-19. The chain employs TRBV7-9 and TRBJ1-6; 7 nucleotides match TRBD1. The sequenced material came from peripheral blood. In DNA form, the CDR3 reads TGTGCCAGCAGCCTGTCCCAGGGGGATTTTTCACCCCTCCACTTT. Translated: CASSLSQGDFSPLHF. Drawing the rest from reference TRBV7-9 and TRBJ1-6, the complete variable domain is DTGVSQNPRHKITKRGQNVTFRCDPISEHNRLYWYRQTLGQGPEFLTYFQNEAQLEKSRLLSDRFSAERPKGSFSTLEIQRTEQGDSAMYLCASSLSQGDFSPLHFGNGTRLTVT.